The rows below give T cell receptor beta chains drawn from one sample of a study of T cell responses to AZD1222 COVID-19 vaccine. TCRdb's copy holds only in-frame clones and misses some; the assay was immunoSEQ multiplex PCR. The top ten hold around 7.5% of the sample, which has about 120,000 clones, approximately 84% seen once. The input for sequencing was peripheral blood, taken on day 0 of AZD1222 vaccination. The receptors originated from an adult in good health. CDR3s include the opening cysteine and the closing phenylalanine or tryptophan. D genes are given only for firm matches. Size is omitted from some rows. Given values are once, few, many or a class for expanded clones.

abundance,d_gene,j_gene,v_gene,CDR3nt,CDR3aa
-,-,TRBJ2-1,TRBV5-1,TGCGCCAGCAACCCGCCCAGCCTCGGGAGAGGGATAACCTACAATGAGCAGTTCTTC,CASNPPSLGRGITYNEQFF
-,-,TRBJ2-1,TRBV6-5,TGTGCCAGCAGTTACCGACTGGAGGGGGAGCAGTTCTTC,CASSYRLEGEQFF
-,-,TRBJ1-6,TRBV30,TGTGCCTGGAGTGTAGGTTCACCCCTCCACTTT,CAWSVGSPLHF
few,-,TRBJ1-5,TRBV6-1,TGTGCCAGCAGTGAAAGGACAGCGAACAATCAGCCCCAGCATTTT,CASSERTANNQPQHF
-,-,TRBJ2-4,TRBV9,TGTGCCAGCAGCCTAGACCCGGGAGAGGAGGTAAACATTCAGTACTTC,CASSLDPGEEVNIQYF
once,TRBD1,TRBJ1-4,TRBV18,TGTGCCAGCTCACCCGACAGGGTTAGGGAGGAAAAACTGTTTTTT,CASSPDRVREEKLFF
-,-,TRBJ1-2,TRBV18,TGTGCCAGCTCACTCTATTCGACAGGTATCAACTATGGCTACACCTTC,CASSLYSTGINYGYTF
-,-,TRBJ1-1,TRBV27,TGTGCCAGCAGTTTATCGGGGGCAGGTGGGTTCGCTGAAGCTTTCTTT,CASSLSGAGGFAEAFF
-,-,TRBJ1-4,TRBV7-9,TGTGCCAGCAGCTTAGGCAGGCCATGGCGGACAAATGAAAAACTGTTTTTT,CASSLGRPWRTNEKLFF
-,-,TRBJ2-7,TRBV5-1,TGCGCCAGCGCCCAGGAGCCTCATGTCTCCTACGAGCAGTACTTC,CASAQEPHVSYEQYF
-,-,TRBJ2-7,TRBV28,TGTGCCAGCAGTTTCCCTAGTGCCGTCTACGAGCAGTACTTC,CASSFPSAVYEQYF
-,TRBD2,TRBJ2-1,TRBV28,TGTGCCAGCAGTTTAACCACTAGCGGGTCCTACAATGAGCAGTTCTTC,CASSLTTSGSYNEQFF
-,-,TRBJ1-6,TRBV19,TGTGCCAGTAGTAACAGGGAATACTCACCCCTCCACTTT,CASSNREYSPLHF
-,-,TRBJ1-5,TRBV7-2,TGTGCCAGCAGCTTGAGGGGGGCGCTTGGCAATCAGCCCCAGCATTTT,CASSLRGALGNQPQHF
-,-,TRBJ1-2,TRBV24-1,TGTGCCACCAGGGGGAGTGGTACGGGCGGCTACACCTTC,CATRGSGTGGYTF
-,TRBD1,TRBJ1-2,TRBV19,TGTGCCAGTAGTACCAAGACAGGGTCGGCCCATGGCTACACCTTC,CASSTKTGSAHGYTF
-,-,TRBJ1-5,TRBV27,TGTGCCAGCAGTTTGAGTATTAATCAGCCCCAGCATTTT,CASSLSINQPQHF
-,-,TRBJ2-3,TRBV7-9,TGTGCCAGCAGCTTAGGGACTTCCCTAGATACGCAGTATTTT,CASSLGTSLDTQYF
-,-,TRBJ1-2,TRBV5-6,TGTGCCAGCAGCTTGGGAGCAGGGATAGAAGGCTACACCTTC,CASSLGAGIEGYTF
-,-,TRBJ1-1,TRBV11-2,TGTGCCAGCAGGCAACCCCAGGACAGCCTGAACACTGAAGCTTTCTTT,CASRQPQDSLNTEAFF
-,-,TRBJ2-1,TRBV19,TGTGCCAGTTCCCGGCAGAGCTCCTACAATGAGCAGTTCTTC,CASSRQSSYNEQFF
-,TRBD1,TRBJ1-2,TRBV10-3,TGTGCCATCAGCCCGGGACAGGGTGGCTATGGCTACACCTTC,CAISPGQGGYGYTF
-,-,TRBJ1-3,TRBV19,TGTGCCAGTAGTATCTTCCCAGCCTCTGGAAACACCATATATTTT,CASSIFPASGNTIYF
-,-,TRBJ1-2,TRBV6-5,TGTGCCAGCAGAGGAGGTAGGGGTGGCTACACCTTC,CASRGGRGGYTF
few,TRBD1,TRBJ1-4,TRBV7-9,TGTGCCAGCAGCCTAGGACAGGGAAGTAATGAAAAACTGTTTTTT,CASSLGQGSNEKLFF
-,-,TRBJ1-1,TRBV28,TGTGCCAGCAGCCGTGGGGGTCTGAGCACTGAAGCTTTCTTT,CASSRGGLSTEAFF
once,TRBD1,TRBJ1-3,TRBV7-8,TGTGCCAGCAGCTCGGGGACAGGGGCCGGAAACACCATATATTTT,CASSSGTGAGNTIYF
few,-,TRBJ1-4,TRBV29-1,TGCAGCGTTGAAGGGGTGGGGGACGAAGCTGAAAAACTGTTTTTT,CSVEGVGDEAEKLFF
-,TRBD1,TRBJ1-2,TRBV5-6,TGTGCCAGCAGCTTTTTTGGACAGGCCCTCGGGGGCTACACCTTC,CASSFFGQALGGYTF
-,TRBD1,TRBJ1-4,TRBV30,TGTGCCTGGAGCCACTTCGGGACAGATGAAAAACTGTTTTTT,CAWSHFGTDEKLFF
-,-,TRBJ2-3,TRBV3-1/TRBV3-2,TGTGCCAGCAGCCAAGCGAGCAGCTACACAGATACGCAGTATTTT,CASSQASSYTDTQYF
-,-,TRBJ1-1,TRBV7-9,TGTGCCAGCAGCTTAGCGCTCGGGCAAAACACTGAAGCTTTCTTT,CASSLALGQNTEAFF
-,TRBD2,TRBJ2-1,TRBV7-2,TGTGCCAGCAGCCTTAGCGGGGGGGCGACCAATGAGCAGTTCTTC,CASSLSGGATNEQFF
-,-,TRBJ2-5,TRBV7-7,TGTGCCAGCAGCTTAGATGAGGGATCGAGGGAGACCCAGTACTTC,CASSLDEGSRETQYF
-,-,TRBJ1-2,TRBV6-5,TGTGCCATCGAGATTGATAACGGGAGCGAGAATGGCTACACCTTC,CAIEIDNGSENGYTF
-,TRBD2,TRBJ2-3,TRBV5-6,TGTGCCAGCAGCTTGGGAGTAGCGGGAGGGCCTTTTTTT,CASSLGVAGGPFF
-,-,TRBJ1-3,TRBV4-1,TGCGCCAGCAGCCAAGTCGGGGGCGCGGGAAACACCATATATTTT,CASSQVGGAGNTIYF